This T cell receptor (beta chain) was obtained from a study of Graves' ophthalmopathy and Graves' hyperthyroidism. The CDR3 loop spans 14 amino acids. Between the trimmed V and J ends, which lost 5 bases and 0 bases, there was a span of 10 bases. The germline gives CDR1 MNHEY, CDR2 SVGEGT. By definition, stable hyperthyroidism involved no ophthalmopathy within 18 months of follow-up. RNA transcripts served as template for amplifying TCR beta CDR3 sequences. The workflow started with a first-round RT-PCR run with HTBI primers and then moved on to a second-round multiplex PCR. TCRdb re-analysed the multiplex PCR reads in MiXCR, keeping a single row per CDR3 protein. This sample has 400,000 or so distinct CDR3 sequences, with about 17% found just once. This clonotype was detected ten times or more.

The chain uses TRBV6-2 or TRBV6-3 and TRBJ1-1; D is ambiguous. Sequenced material: peripheral blood. This clonotype was sampled from an adult woman with stable Graves' hyperthyroidism. Here the CDR3 DNA reads TGTGCCAGCAGTCTCGGAACCCTGAACACTGAAGCTTTCTTT. Protein: CASSLGTLNTEAFF.